This TCR beta chain appears in the sequencing data of a study of T cells in Graves' hyperthyroidism and ophthalmopathy. General study results and limits: Expanded thyroid clonotypes (above 0.001) were mostly also found in blood.

The investigators amplified TCR beta CDR3 regions from RNA transcripts. When the TCR CDR3 underwent first-round RT-PCR, the HTBI primer set was used. TCRdb passed the multiplex PCR reads through MiXCR, listing each CDR3 protein once. The sample has around 300,000 distinct CDR3 sequences; 12% to 15% are singletons. The diagnoses drew upon clinical symptoms, serum thyroxine and TRAb, thyroid ultrasound and orbital computed tomography. A note on this clonotype: Its specificity is not known.

The germline gives CDR1 LNHDA, CDR2 SQIVND (reference sequence). V shed 5 bases, J shed 4 bases, and the junction held 8 bases outside the gene matches. The CDR3 has 17 residues. V usage is TRBV19 and J usage is TRBJ2-1; the match to TRBD2 covers 13 bases. The sequenced sample was blood. The receptor was derived from a woman aged 40 to 49 with Graves' hyperthyroidism. DNA of the CDR3: TGTGCCAGTAGTGCGACTAGCGGGAGGCCATATTACAATGAGCAGTTCTTC. This translates into CASSATSGRPYYNEQFF.